One and the same sample provided the 22 T cell receptor beta chains below, sequenced in a study of blood T cell repertoires in COVID-19. Assay used: immunoSEQ multiplex PCR; TCRdb lists only in-frame clones, some missing. The sample includes some 74,000 clones, more than 70% of them seen just once. The sample comprised peripheral blood. These receptors were collected from a woman older than 75 with acute or convalescent COVID-19.

The chain carries TRBV29-1 and TRBJ1-1, with D uncertain. The CDR3 spans 12 residues. The V end was cut by 4 bases, the J end by 3 bases, with 9 bases between. From germline, CDR1 is SQVTM and CDR2 ANQGSEA. DNA of the CDR3: TGCAGCGTTGGAGGTGCTGACACTGAAGCTTTCTTT. It translates to CSVGGADTEAFF.

This chain connects TRBV7-2 to TRBJ2-7, with 7 bases aligning to TRBD2. This CDR3 comprises 15 residues. Germline V lookup: CDR1 SGHTA, CDR2 FQGNSA. Trimming took 1 base from V and 1 from J; bases not matched to a gene: 4. The CDR3 DNA reads as TGTGCCAGCAGCTTAGGAGGGACTACGTCCTACGAGCAGTACTTC. This encodes CASSLGGTTSYEQYF.

As regards this clone: Other nucleotide sequences from this sample produce the same CDR3. The rearrangement links TRBV19 to TRBJ2-3, with D tentatively TRBD2 (6 bases). Germline V CDR1 and CDR2: LNHDA, SQIVND (reference sequence). Trimming removed 3 bases from V and 3 bases from J, with 13 bases in between. The CDR3 is 15 residues long. The CDR3 region is CASSIGGIGTDTQYF. The CDR3 nucleotides are TGTGCCAGTAGTATCGGGGGTATTGGGACAGATACGCAGTATTTT.

This chain's CDR3 is CASSQDFAVSSYNSPLHF. The CDR3 bases are TGTGCCAGCAGCCAAGATTTCGCAGTCAGCTCCTATAATTCACCCCTCCACTTT. The chain joins TRBV3-1 (or the pseudogene TRBV3-2) to TRBJ1-6, with D uncertain. Germline V CDR1 and CDR2: LGHDT, YNNKEL (reference sequence). V was clipped by 0 bases and J by 0 bases, with 12 bases between them. The CDR3 covers 18 residues.

The rearrangement links TRBV15 to TRBJ2-7; possibly TRBD2 for D (6 bases). Trimming cost V 5 bases and J 2 bases, with 16 bases left between them. Germline-derived CDR1 and CDR2 are LNHNV and YYDKDF (reference sequence). This CDR3 has 15 amino acids. Here the CDR3 DNA reads TGTGCCACCAGCCCCGCAGGACTATATCCCTACGAGCAGTACTTC. Residues: CATSPAGLYPYEQYF. The variable domain in full, with the rest retrieved from reference TRBV15 and TRBJ2-7, is DAMVIQNPRYQVTQFGKPVTLSCSQTLNHNVMYWYQQKSSQAPKLLFHYYDKDFNNEADTPDNFQSRRPNTSFCFLDIRSPGLGDTAMYLCATSPAGLYPYEQYFGPGTRLTVT.

The chain employs TRBV19 and TRBJ2-1; D is unresolved. V lost 5 bases and J lost 5, with 13 bases in between. CDR3 length: 14 residues. Germline assignment: CDR1 LNHDA and CDR2 SQIVND (reference sequence). As DNA, the CDR3 is TGTGCCAGTAGTGGGCAGCTTTCAGACAATGAGCAGTTCTTC. It specifies CASSGQLSDNEQFF.

This chain connects TRBV19 to TRBJ2-5, with D perhaps matching TRBD1 (6 bases). CDR3 length: 16 amino acids. Germline V gene sequence: CDR1 LNHDA, CDR2 SQIVND (reference sequence). Trimming shortened V by 4 bases and J by 2 bases, and 17 bases separated the two germline ends. The CDR3 reads CASSTPRGRAQETQYF. For the CDR3, the DNA is TGTGCCAGTAGTACCCCCAGGGGACGGGCTCAAGAGACCCAGTACTTC.

V gene TRBV28 combines with J gene TRBJ2-3, with D tentatively TRBD2 (5 bases). CDR1 and CDR2 (germline): MDHEN, SYDVKM. With 4 bases removed from V and 3 bases from J, the gap between germline ends came to 11 bases. The CDR3 has 14 residues. CDR3 sequence reads: CASSSLSGTDTQYF. Here the CDR3 DNA reads TGTGCCAGCAGTTCTCTCTCGGGAACAGATACGCAGTATTTT.

The chain recombines TRBV7-2 with TRBJ1-5; 7 bases are a match to TRBD1. V shed 5 bases, J shed 2 bases, and the junction held 9 bases outside the gene matches. The CDR3 contains 16 residues. Germline CDR1 SGHTA, CDR2 FQGNSA. The CDR3 DNA is TGTGCCAGCAGCCTGACAGGGCTCGGAGGCAATCAGCCCCAGCATTTT. Protein product: CASSLTGLGGNQPQHF.

In its sample, this clone was seen once. The chain recombines TRBV19 with TRBJ2-7; unclear D gene. Germline loops: CDR1 LNHDA, CDR2 SQIVND (reference sequence). The CDR3 extends over 13 amino acids. V gave up 3 bases and J gave up 2 bases, with 8 bases separating them. As DNA, the CDR3 is TGTGCCAGTAGTATCGGAGTTCCCTACGAGCAGTACTTC. Translating gives CASSIGVPYEQYF.

V and J are TRBV29-1 and TRBJ1-2, with 10 bases lining up with TRBD1. The CDR3 contains 13 residues. Germline assignment: CDR1 SQVTM and CDR2 ANQGSEA. J gave up 8 bases and V 6 bases, and 9 bases lay outside the gene matches. The CDR3 DNA reads TGCAGCGTGGTAGGACAGGGGGGAGGCGGCTACACCTTC. As protein: CSVVGQGGGGYTF.

The V and J genes are TRBV12-3 or TRBV12-4 and TRBJ1-2; the match to TRBD1 covers 7 bases. The J segment lost 5 bases and the V segment lost 5 bases, leaving 5 bases of the junction unmatched. This CDR3 comprises 13 residues. In DNA form, the CDR3 reads TGTGCCAGCAGTCCGGGACAGACTTATGGCTACACCTTC. Its protein is CASSPGQTYGYTF.

CDR3 amino acids: CASSVGGQGNYGYTF. The CDR3 DNA reads TGTGCCAGCAGCGTTGGGGGACAGGGGAACTATGGCTACACCTTC. The chain has TRBV9 and TRBJ1-2, with 10 bases identical to TRBD1. Per germline, CDR1 SGDLS and CDR2 YYNGEE. The CDR3 spans 15 residues. V lost 2 bases to trimming and J lost 2 bases; unmatched junction nucleotides: 3.

This clone was found once. In DNA, the CDR3 is TGCGCCAGCAGCCAGAACCCGACAGGGGGCTATGGCTACACCTTC. This translates into CASSQNPTGGYGYTF. The rearrangement joins TRBV5-1 to TRBJ1-2, with 9 bases aligning to TRBD1. CDR3 length equals 15 residues. Trimming cost V 4 bases and J 4 bases; bases outside gene matches: 8. In germline, CDR1 is SGHRS, CDR2 YFSETQ. The whole variable domain, remainder taken from reference TRBV5-1 and TRBJ1-2, is KAGVTQTPRYLIKTRGQQVTLSCSPISGHRSVSWYQQTPGQGLQFLFEYFSETQRNKGNFPGRFSGRQFSNSRSEMNVSTLELGDSALYLCASSQNPTGGYGYTFGSGTRLTVV.

The genes are TRBV10-3 and TRBJ1-1; D is perhaps TRBD1 (5 bases). The CDR3 length is 13 residues. Per germline, CDR1 ENHRY and CDR2 SYGVKD. Trimming shortened V by 0 bases and J by 10 bases, and 12 bases separated the two germline ends. The chain's CDR3 is CAISESQGLRAFF. The CDR3 DNA reads TGTGCCATCAGTGAGTCCCAGGGTCTGCGAGCTTTCTTT.

The chain has TRBV5-1 and TRBJ2-7, with 7 bases matching TRBD2. CDR3 length: 13 amino acids. The V and J ends lost 9 bases and 2 bases, in that order; junction bases with no gene match: 8. The germline V gene has CDR1 SGHRS and CDR2 YFSETQ. Here the CDR3 reads CATPWGRAYEQYF. The CDR3 DNA sequence: TGCGCCACCCCTTGGGGGAGGGCCTACGAGCAGTACTTC.

Worth noting for this clone: The same CDR3 can be traced to other DNA sequences in this sample. The V gene is TRBV5-1, the J gene TRBJ2-7; 10 nucleotides align to TRBD2. CDR3 length equals 15 residues. Trimming cost V 5 bases and J 0 bases; bases outside gene matches: 5. Germline loops: CDR1 SGHRS, CDR2 YFSETQ. CDR3 bases: TGCGCCAGCAGGTTACTAGCGGGGTCCTCCTACGAGCAGTACTTC. Residues: CASRLLAGSSYEQYF.

The chain is built from TRBV19 and TRBJ2-5, with TRBD2 as a possible D gene (5 bases). Trimming took off 5 bases at V and 7 bases at J, with 11 bases between the two ends. CDR3 length: 12 amino acids. Germline CDR1 is LNHDA and CDR2 is SQIVND (reference sequence). As DNA, the CDR3 is TGTGCCAGTAGTTTTAGCGCGGGGACCCAGTACTTC. It specifies CASSFSAGTQYF. Using reference TRBV19 and TRBJ2-5 for the parts outside the CDR3, the full variable domain is DGGITQSPKYLFRKEGQNVTLSCEQNLNHDAMYWYRQDPGQGLRLIYYSQIVNDFQKGDIAEGYSVSREKKESFPLTVTSAQKNPTAFYLCASSFSAGTQYFGPGTRLLVL.

This clone has a handful of counts. The chain has TRBV29-1 and TRBJ2-1; 8 nucleotides line up with TRBD2. Trimming took 4 bases from V and 9 from J; bases not matched to a gene: 8. The CDR3 sequence is 13 residues long. Germline CDR1 and CDR2: SQVTM and ANQGSEA. In DNA, the CDR3 is TGCAGCGTTGTAAGACGGGCGGGGGGTGAGCAGTTCTTC. This gives the protein CSVVRRAGGEQFF.

DNA for the CDR3: TGTGCCAGCAGCTCCGGGGGGCTAGCGGGCAATGAGCAGTTCTTC. Protein: CASSSGGLAGNEQFF. The chain links TRBV7-2 to TRBJ2-1; 8 bases are a match to TRBD2. V shed 4 bases, J shed 6 bases, and the junction held 8 bases outside the gene matches. Germline lookup yields CDR1 SGHTA and CDR2 FQGNSA. The CDR3 is 15 amino acids.

This rearrangement joins TRBV5-1 to TRBJ2-5; a weak D match, TRBD2 (5 bases). V dropped 2 bases and J dropped 0 bases, with 11 bases sitting between them. Germline CDR1 and CDR2: SGHRS and YFSETQ. The CDR3 spans 15 residues. CDR3 residues: CASSLVSGNQETQYF. CDR3 DNA: TGCGCCAGCAGCTTAGTCAGCGGCAACCAAGAGACCCAGTACTTC.

The chain is built from TRBV3-1 (or the pseudogene TRBV3-2) and TRBJ2-1; the match to TRBD2 covers 11 bases. This CDR3 has 15 residues. Germline CDR1 is LGHDT and CDR2 is YNNKEL (reference sequence). Trimming took 4 bases from V and 8 from J; bases not matched to a gene: 7. The CDR3 DNA reads as TGTGCCAGCAGCCTCGTAGCGGGAGGGGGCCATGAGCAGTTCTTC. This sequence encodes CASSLVAGGGHEQFF.